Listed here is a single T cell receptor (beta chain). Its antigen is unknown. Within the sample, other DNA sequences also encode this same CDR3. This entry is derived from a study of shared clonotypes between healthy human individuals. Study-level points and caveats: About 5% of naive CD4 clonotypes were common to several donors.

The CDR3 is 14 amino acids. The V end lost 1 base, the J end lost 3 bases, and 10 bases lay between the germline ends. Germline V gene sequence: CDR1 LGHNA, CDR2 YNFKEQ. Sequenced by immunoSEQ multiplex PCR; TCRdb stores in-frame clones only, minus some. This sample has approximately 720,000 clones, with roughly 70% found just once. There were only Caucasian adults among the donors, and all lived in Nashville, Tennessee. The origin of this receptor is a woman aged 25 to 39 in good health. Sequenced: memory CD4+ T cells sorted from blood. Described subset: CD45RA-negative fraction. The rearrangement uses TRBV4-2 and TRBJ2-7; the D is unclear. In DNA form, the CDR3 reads TGTGCCAGCAGCCAAGGACTTTTGAGCTACGAGCAGTACTTC. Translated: CASSQGLLSYEQYF.